These 3 T cell receptor beta chains share one sample of origin, sequenced in a study of siplizumab effects on memory and regulatory T cells. Method: immunoSEQ multiplex PCR; TCRdb's copy keeps in-frame clones and lacks some. The sample consists of about 120,000 clones, 94% of them appearing once. Sequencing input: non-Treg CD4+ T cells sorted from blood. The receptors stem from a human donor in good health.

The genes are TRBV7-3 and TRBJ1-2; D is perhaps TRBD1 (6 bases). Germline-derived CDR1 and CDR2 are SGHTA and FQGTGA. This CDR3 has 15 amino acids. The V gene lost 5 bases and the J gene lost 5 bases, with 18 bases spanning the gap. Here the CDR3 DNA reads TGTGCCAGCAGCCTCCAAGACCAGGGGATTTATGGCTACACCTTC. Its protein is CASSLQDQGIYGYTF. The full variable domain, its missing parts supplied by reference TRBV7-3 and TRBJ1-2, is GAGVSQTPSNKVTEKGKYVELRCDPISGHTALYWYRQSLGQGPEFLIYFQGTGAADDSGLPNDRFFAVRPEGSVSTLKIQRTERGDSAVYLCASSLQDQGIYGYTFGSGTRLTVV.

The chain has TRBV18 and TRBJ1-1; D possibly corresponds to TRBD1 (6 bases). The V end was cut by 8 bases, the J end by 8 bases, with 18 bases between. In germline, CDR1 is KGHSH, CDR2 LQKENI. The CDR3 contains 13 residues. CDR3 DNA sequence: TGTGCCAGCAGCGCCGGACAGTTCCCCGAAGCTTTCTTT. Its protein product is CASSAGQFPEAFF.

The count of this clone is one. The rearrangement joins TRBV19 to TRBJ1-4; the D is unclear. Germline loops: CDR1 LNHDA, CDR2 SQIVND (reference sequence). The V gene lost 7 bases and the J gene lost 8 bases, with 8 bases spanning the gap. This CDR3 has 11 amino acids. CDR3 loop: CASKTGEKLFF. CDR3 nucleotide sequence: TGTGCCAGTAAGACTGGAGAAAAACTGTTTTTT.